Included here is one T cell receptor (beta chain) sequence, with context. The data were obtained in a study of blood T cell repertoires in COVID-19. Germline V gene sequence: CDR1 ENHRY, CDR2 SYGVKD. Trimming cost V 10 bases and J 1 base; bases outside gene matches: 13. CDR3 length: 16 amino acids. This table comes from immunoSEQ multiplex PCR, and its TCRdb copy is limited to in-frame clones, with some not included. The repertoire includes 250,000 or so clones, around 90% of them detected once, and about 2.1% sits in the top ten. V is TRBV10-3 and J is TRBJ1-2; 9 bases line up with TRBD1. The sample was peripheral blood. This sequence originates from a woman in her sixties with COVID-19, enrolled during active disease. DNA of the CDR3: TGTGCCACCAACCCTGGGGACAGGGACAATAACTATGGCTACACCTTC. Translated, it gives CATNPGDRDNNYGYTF.